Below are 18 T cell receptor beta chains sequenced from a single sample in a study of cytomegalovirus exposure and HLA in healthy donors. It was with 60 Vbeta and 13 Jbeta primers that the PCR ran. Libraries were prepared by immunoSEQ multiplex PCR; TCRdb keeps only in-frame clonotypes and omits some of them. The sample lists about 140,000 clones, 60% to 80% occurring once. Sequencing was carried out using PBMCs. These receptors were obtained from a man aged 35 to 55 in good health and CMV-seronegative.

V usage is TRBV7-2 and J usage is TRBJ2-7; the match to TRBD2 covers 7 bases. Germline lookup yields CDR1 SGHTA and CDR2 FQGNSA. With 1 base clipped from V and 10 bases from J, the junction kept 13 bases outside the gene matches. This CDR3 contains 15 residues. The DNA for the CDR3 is TGTGCCAGCAGCTTAGATCCCGGGGGAGGGTGCGAACAGTACTTC. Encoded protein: CASSLDPGGGCEQYF. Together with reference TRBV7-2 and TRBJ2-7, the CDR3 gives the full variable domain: GAGVSQSPSNKVTEKGKDVELRCDPISGHTALYWYRQSLGQGLEFLIYFQGNSAPDKSGLPSDRFSAERTGGSVSTLTIQRTQQEDSAVYLCASSLDPGGGCEQYFGPGTRLTVT.

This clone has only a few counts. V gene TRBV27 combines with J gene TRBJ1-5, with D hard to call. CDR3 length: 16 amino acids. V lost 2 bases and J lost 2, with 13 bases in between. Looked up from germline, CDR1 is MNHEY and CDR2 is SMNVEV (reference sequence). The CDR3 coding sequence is TGTGCCAGCAGTTTAGGCCCCCCGGCGGGCAATCAGCCCCAGCATTTT. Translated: CASSLGPPAGNQPQHF.

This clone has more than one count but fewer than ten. CDR3 region: CASSYAPPGGLLEQYF. Written as DNA, the CDR3 is TGTGCCAGCAGTTACGCCCCGCCGGGGGGATTGTTAGAGCAGTACTTC. The chain carries TRBV6-5 and TRBJ2-7; 7 bases map to TRBD2. V trimming: 2 bases; J trimming: 7 bases; junction bases outside the gene matches: 14. CDR1 and CDR2 (germline): MNHEY, SVGAGI. The CDR3 runs 16 residues.

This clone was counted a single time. CDR3 nucleotide sequence: TGTGCCAGCAGCTGGGCGAGACTAGCGGGTAGCACAGATACGCAGTATTTT. As protein: CASSWARLAGSTDTQYF. V gene TRBV13 combines with J gene TRBJ2-3; 10 positions match TRBD2. This CDR3 region has 17 residues. CDR1 is PRHDT, CDR2 FYEKMQ, per germline (reference sequence). V lost 4 bases and J lost 0; bases outside the gene matches: 7. The full variable domain, in which reference TRBV13 and TRBJ2-3 provide the parts outside the CDR3, is AAGVIQSPRHLIKEKRETATLKCYPIPRHDTVYWYQQGPGQDPQFLISFYEKMQSDKGSIPDRFSAQQFSDYHSELNMSSLELGDSALYFCASSWARLAGSTDTQYFGPGTRLTVL.

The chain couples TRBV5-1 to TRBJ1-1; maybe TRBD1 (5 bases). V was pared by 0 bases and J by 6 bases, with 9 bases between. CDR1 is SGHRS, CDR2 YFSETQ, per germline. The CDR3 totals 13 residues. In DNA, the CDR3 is TGCGCCAGCAGCTTGGACCAGGGCGCTGAAGCTTTCTTT. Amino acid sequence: CASSLDQGAEAFF.

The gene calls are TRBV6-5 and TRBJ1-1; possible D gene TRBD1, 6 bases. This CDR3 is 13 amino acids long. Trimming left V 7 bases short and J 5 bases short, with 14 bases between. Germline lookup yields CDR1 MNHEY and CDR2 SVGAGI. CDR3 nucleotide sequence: TGTGCCAGCATTACAGGGCCGCCGACTGAAGCTTTCTTT. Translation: CASITGPPTEAFF.

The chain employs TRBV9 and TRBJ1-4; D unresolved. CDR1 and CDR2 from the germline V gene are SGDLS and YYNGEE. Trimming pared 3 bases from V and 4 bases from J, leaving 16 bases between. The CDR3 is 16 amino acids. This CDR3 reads CASSARRTAGNEKLFF. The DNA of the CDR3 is TGTGCCAGCAGCGCCCGACGGACGGCGGGTAATGAAAAACTGTTTTTT. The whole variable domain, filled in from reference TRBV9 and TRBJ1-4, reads DSGVTQTPKHLITATGQRVTLRCSPRSGDLSVYWYQQSLDQGLQFLIQYYNGEERAKGNILERFSAQQFPDLHSELNLSSLELGDSALYFCASSARRTAGNEKLFFGSGTQLSVL.

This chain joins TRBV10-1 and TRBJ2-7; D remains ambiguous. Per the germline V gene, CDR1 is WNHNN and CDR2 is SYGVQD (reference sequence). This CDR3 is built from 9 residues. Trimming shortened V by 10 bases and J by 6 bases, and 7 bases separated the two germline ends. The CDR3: CATSSEQYF. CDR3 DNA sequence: TGCGCCACTTCGAGCGAGCAGTACTTC.

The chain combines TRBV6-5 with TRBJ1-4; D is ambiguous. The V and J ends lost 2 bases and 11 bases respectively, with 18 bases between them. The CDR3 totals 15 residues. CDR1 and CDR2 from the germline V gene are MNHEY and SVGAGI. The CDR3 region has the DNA TGTGCCAGCAGTTACGAAAACGTCTTCCAGAGGAAACTGTTTTTT. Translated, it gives CASSYENVFQRKLFF.

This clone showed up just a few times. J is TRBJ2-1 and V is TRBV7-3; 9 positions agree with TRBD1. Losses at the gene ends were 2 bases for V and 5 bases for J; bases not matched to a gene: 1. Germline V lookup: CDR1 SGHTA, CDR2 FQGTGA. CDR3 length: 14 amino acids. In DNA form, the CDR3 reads TGTGCCAGCAGCTTACGGACAGGGGACAATGAGCAGTTCTTC. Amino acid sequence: CASSLRTGDNEQFF.

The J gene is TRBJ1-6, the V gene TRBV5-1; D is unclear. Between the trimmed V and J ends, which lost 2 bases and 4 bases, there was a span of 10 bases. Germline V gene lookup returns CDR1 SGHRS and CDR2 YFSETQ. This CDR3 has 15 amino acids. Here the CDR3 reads CASSLQNSYNSPLHF. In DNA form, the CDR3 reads TGCGCCAGCAGCTTACAAAATTCTTATAATTCACCCCTCCACTTT.

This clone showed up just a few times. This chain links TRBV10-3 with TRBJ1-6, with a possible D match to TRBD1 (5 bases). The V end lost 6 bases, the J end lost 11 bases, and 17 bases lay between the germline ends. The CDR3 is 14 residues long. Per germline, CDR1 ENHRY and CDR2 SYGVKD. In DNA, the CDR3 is TGTGCCATCAGGAGTCTAGGGCCGGGGGCACCCCTCCACTTT. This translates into CAIRSLGPGAPLHF.

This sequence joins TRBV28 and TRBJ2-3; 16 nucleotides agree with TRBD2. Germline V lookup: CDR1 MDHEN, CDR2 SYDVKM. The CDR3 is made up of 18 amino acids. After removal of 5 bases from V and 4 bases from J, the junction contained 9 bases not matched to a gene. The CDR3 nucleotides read TGTGCCAGCAGTCCCTCGGGACTAGCGGGGGGGCTCGCAGATACGCAGTATTTT. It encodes CASSPSGLAGGLADTQYF.

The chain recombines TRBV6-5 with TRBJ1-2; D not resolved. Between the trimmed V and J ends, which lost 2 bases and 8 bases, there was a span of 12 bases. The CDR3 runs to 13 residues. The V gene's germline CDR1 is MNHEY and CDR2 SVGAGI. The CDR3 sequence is CASSYTPPRGYTF. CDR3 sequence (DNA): TGTGCCAGCAGTTACACTCCCCCGCGGGGCTACACCTTC.

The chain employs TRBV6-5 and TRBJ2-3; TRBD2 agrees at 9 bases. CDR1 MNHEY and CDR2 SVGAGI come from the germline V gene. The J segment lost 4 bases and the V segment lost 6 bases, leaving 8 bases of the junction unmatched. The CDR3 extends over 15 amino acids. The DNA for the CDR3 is TGTGCCAGCAGGCTTTTTCGACTAGCGGCAGATACGCAGTATTTT. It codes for CASRLFRLAADTQYF.

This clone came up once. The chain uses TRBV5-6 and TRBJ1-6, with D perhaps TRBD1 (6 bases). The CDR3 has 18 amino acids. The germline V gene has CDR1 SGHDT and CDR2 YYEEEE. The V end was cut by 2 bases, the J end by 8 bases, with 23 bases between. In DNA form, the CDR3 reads TGTGCCAGCAGCTTACCCCTGAGGGGGAAACAGCCCTATTCACCCCTCCACTTT. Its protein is CASSLPLRGKQPYSPLHF.

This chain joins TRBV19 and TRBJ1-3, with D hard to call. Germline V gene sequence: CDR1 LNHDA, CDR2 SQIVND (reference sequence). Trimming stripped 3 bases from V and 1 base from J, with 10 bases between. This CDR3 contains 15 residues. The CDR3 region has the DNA TGTGCCAGTAGTATCTCAGGAGGTTCTGGAAACACCATATATTTT. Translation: CASSISGGSGNTIYF.

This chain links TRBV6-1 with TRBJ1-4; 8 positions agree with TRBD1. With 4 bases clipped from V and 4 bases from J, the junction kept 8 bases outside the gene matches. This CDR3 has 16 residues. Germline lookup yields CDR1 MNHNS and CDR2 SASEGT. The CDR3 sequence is CASSVDRGRGNEKLFF. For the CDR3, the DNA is TGTGCCAGCAGTGTCGACAGGGGTCGGGGTAATGAAAAACTGTTTTTT.